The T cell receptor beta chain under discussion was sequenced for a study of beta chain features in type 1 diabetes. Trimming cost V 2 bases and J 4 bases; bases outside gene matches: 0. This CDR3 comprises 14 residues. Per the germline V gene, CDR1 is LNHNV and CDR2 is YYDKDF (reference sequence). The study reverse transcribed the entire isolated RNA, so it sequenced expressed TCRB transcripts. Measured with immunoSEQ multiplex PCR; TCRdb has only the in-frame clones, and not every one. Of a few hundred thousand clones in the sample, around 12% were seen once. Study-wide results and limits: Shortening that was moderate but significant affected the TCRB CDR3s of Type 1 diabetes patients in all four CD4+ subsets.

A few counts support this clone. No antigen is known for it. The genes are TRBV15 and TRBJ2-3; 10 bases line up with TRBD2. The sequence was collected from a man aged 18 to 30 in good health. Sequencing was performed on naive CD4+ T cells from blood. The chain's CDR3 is CATSRLAGADTQYF. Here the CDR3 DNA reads TGTGCCACCAGCAGACTAGCGGGAGCAGATACGCAGTATTTT. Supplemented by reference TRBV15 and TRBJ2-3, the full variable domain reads DAMVIQNPRYQVTQFGKPVTLSCSQTLNHNVMYWYQQKSSQAPKLLFHYYDKDFNNEADTPDNFQSRRPNTSFCFLDIRSPGLGDTAMYLCATSRLAGADTQYFGPGTRLTVL.